This TCR beta chain was profiled in a study of blood T cell repertoires in COVID-19. Looking at the study overall: COVID-19 samples from acute and convalescent phases originated in the United States, Italy and Spain. Nucleic acid was either cDNA or gDNA, and it came from T cells, B-cell-depleted T cells, or PBMCs.

Authors' processing steps: Nucleated cell number was recorded as an estimate derived from reference gene primer amplification. Generated by immunoSEQ multiplex PCR, the TCRdb table keeps only in-frame clones and is missing some. That table furnishes V, J and clone size, whereas the DNA furnished D and trimming. This sample has 63,000 or so clones, with approximately 86% found just once. This clonotype originated in an older man with active COVID-19. The sequenced sample consisted of peripheral blood.

CDR3 in amino acids: CASSQVAGGPNNEQFF. CDR3 DNA sequence: TGCGCCAGCAGCCAAGTTGCGGGAGGGCCAAACAATGAGCAGTTCTTC. This chain connects TRBV4-3 to TRBJ2-1, with 9 bases identical to TRBD2. V was pared by 1 base and J by 5 bases, with 6 bases of the junction left unmatched. The CDR3 totals 16 residues. Germline assignment: CDR1 LGHNA and CDR2 YSLEER.